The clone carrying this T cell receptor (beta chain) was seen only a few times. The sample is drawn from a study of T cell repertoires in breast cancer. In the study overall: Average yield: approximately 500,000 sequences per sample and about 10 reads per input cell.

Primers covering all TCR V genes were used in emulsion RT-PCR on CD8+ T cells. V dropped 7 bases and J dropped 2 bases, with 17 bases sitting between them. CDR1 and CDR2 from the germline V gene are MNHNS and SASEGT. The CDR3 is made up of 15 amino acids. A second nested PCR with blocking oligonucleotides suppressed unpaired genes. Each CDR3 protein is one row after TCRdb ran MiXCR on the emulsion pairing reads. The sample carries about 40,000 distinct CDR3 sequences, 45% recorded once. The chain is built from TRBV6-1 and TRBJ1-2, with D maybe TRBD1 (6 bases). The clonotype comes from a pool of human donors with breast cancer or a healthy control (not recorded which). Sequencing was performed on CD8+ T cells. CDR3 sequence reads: CASTLTGVLNYGYTF. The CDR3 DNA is TGTGCCAGCACCCTGACAGGAGTACTCAACTATGGCTACACCTTC.